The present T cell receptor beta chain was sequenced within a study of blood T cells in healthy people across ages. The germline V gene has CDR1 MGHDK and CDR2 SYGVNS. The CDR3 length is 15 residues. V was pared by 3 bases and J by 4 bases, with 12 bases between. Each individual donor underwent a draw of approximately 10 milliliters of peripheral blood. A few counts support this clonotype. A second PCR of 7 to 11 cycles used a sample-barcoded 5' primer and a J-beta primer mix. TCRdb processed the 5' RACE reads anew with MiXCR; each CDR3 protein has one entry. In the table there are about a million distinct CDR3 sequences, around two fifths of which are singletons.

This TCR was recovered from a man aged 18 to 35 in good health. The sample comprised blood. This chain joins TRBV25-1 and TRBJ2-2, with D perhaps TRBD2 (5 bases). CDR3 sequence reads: CASSDRRKTTGELFF. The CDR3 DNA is TGTGCCAGCAGTGATCGGAGGAAGACCACCGGGGAGCTGTTTTTT.